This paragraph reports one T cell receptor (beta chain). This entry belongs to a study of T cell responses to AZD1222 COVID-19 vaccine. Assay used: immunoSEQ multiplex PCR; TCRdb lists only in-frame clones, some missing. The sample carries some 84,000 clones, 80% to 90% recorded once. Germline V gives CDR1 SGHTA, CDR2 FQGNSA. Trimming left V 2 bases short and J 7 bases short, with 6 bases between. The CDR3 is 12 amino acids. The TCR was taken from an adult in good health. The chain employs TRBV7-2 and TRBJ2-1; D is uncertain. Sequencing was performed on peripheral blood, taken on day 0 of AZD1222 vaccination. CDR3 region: CASSLKINEQFF. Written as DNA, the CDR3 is TGTGCCAGCAGCTTAAAAATTAATGAGCAGTTCTTC.